Below are 7 T cell receptor beta chains sequenced from a single sample in a study of early T cells in non-severe SARS-CoV-2 infection. Each CDR3 protein is one row after TCRdb ran MiXCR on the 5' RACE reads. The table lists over 55,000 distinct CDR3 sequences, 12% of them singletons. Sequencing used whole blood, obtained at baseline. The receptors were gathered from an adult who was a healthcare worker with PCR-confirmed SARS-CoV-2 infection or an uninfected control (not recorded which).

This clonotype was seen only a few times. This rearrangement joins TRBV4-1 to TRBJ1-5; D is unresolved. CDR1 MGHRA and CDR2 YSYEKL come from the germline V gene. This CDR3 has 16 residues. With 4 bases removed from V and 4 bases from J, the gap between germline ends came to 17 bases. The CDR3 coding sequence is TGCGCCAGCAGCCCTCTGCCGGCGATTTTTAATCAGCCCCAGCATTTT. It encodes CASSPLPAIFNQPQHF.

This clonotype was seen only a few times. This chain uses TRBV5-5 with TRBJ2-4; D is unresolved. Deletions cut 0 bases from V and 2 bases from J, with 12 bases between. CDR1 SGHKS and CDR2 YYEKEE come from the germline V gene (reference sequence). CDR3 length equals 16 residues. The CDR3 here is CASSLDPQSPKNIQYF. The CDR3 DNA reads as TGTGCCAGCAGCTTGGACCCACAATCTCCCAAAAACATTCAGTACTTC. Filled out from reference TRBV5-5 and TRBJ2-4, the complete variable domain reads DAGVTQSPTHLIKTRGQQVTLRCSPISGHKSVSWYQQVLGQGPQFIFQYYEKEERGRGNFPDRFSARQFPNYSSELNVNALLLGDSALYLCASSLDPQSPKNIQYFGAGTRLSVL.

V gene TRBV20-1 combines with J gene TRBJ2-7; either TRBD1 or TRBD2 may fit D (5 bases each). This CDR3 contains 13 residues. V lost 8 bases, J lost 0 bases, and 14 bases lay in between. Germline V CDR1 and CDR2: DFQATT, SNEGSKA (reference sequence). CDR3 protein: CSHRDGYSYEQYF. The CDR3 DNA is TGCAGTCACCGGGACGGTTACTCCTACGAGCAGTACTTC.

In nucleotides, the CDR3 is TGTGCCAGCAGTGAGCAGAGGAACACTGAAGCTTTCTTT. Amino acid sequence: CASSEQRNTEAFF. The rearrangement links TRBV6-1 to TRBJ1-1; no clear D gene. This CDR3 region has 13 residues. The ends were cut back, 3 bases at V and 1 base at J, with 6 bases in the middle. Germline CDR1 MNHNS, CDR2 SASEGT.

The table lists this clonotype with a few counts. The chain employs TRBV7-2 and TRBJ2-7; perhaps TRBD2 as D (6 bases). Trimming took 5 bases from V and 10 from J, leaving 27 bases between them. This CDR3 is 16 amino acids long. Germline values: CDR1 SGHTA, CDR2 FQGNSA. The DNA of the CDR3 is TGTGCCAGCAGCCCCGGTGTCGTGGGGGGTGGAGGTAGTCAGTACTTC. Its translation is CASSPGVVGGGGSQYF.

CDR3 residues: CASSERPLAKNIQYF. CDR3 nucleotides: TGTGCCAGCAGTGAACGCCCGTTGGCCAAAAACATTCAGTACTTC. The genes are TRBV2 and TRBJ2-4; D not resolved. Germline CDR1 and CDR2: SNHLY and FYNNEI. Trimming cost V 2 bases and J 1 base, with 9 bases left between them. The CDR3 runs to 15 residues. Based on the CDR3 plus reference TRBV2 and TRBJ2-4, the full variable domain is EPEVTQTPSHQVTQMGQEVILRCVPISNHLYFYWYRQILGQKVEFLVSFYNNEISEKSEIFDDQFSVERPDGSNFTLKIRSTKLEDSAMYFCASSERPLAKNIQYFGAGTRLSVL.

Only a few counts were recorded for this clonotype. The chain is built from TRBV11-3 and TRBJ1-2, with a tentative D call TRBD1 (5 bases). The length of the CDR3 is 16 residues. Per germline, CDR1 SGHNT and CDR2 YENEEA. The V gene lost 1 base and the J gene lost 4 bases, with 16 bases spanning the gap. CDR3 sequence (DNA): TGTGCCAGCAGCTTAGGGGAGCTCTTGGGGACCTATGGCTACACCTTC. This translates into CASSLGELLGTYGYTF. The full variable domain, with the rest looked up from reference TRBV11-3 and TRBJ1-2, is EAGVVQSPRYKIIEKKQPVAFWCNPISGHNTLYWYLQNLGQGPELLIRYENEEAVDDSQLPKDRFSAERLKGVDSTLKIQPAELGDSAVYLCASSLGELLGTYGYTFGSGTRLTVV.